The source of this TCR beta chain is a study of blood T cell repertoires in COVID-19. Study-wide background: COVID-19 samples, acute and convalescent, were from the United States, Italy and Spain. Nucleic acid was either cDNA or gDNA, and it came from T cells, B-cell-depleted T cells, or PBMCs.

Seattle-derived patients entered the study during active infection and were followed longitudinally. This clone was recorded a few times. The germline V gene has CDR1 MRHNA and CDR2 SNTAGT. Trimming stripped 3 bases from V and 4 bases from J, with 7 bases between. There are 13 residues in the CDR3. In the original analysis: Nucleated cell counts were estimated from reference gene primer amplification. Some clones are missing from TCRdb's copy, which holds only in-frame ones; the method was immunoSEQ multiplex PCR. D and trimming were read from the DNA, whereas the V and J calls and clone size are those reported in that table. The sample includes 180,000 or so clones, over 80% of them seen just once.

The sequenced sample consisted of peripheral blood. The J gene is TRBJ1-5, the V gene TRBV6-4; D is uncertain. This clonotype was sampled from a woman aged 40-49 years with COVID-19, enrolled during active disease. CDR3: CASSEAVNQPQHF. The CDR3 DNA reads TGTGCCAGCAGTGAGGCAGTAAATCAGCCCCAGCATTTT.